The TCR beta chain under discussion was sequenced for a study of OX40 agonist ivuxolimab in advanced cancers. Study-level background: Ivuxolimab was a fully human IgG2 agonistic monoclonal antibody targeting the costimulatory receptor OX40 (CD134). Intravenous ivuxolimab was administered to patients every 2 weeks at six dose levels: 0.01, 0.1, 0.3, 1.5, 3 and 10 mg/kg. Of the roughly 50 dose-escalation patients, hepatocellular carcinoma was present in about 20, melanoma in some 15, renal cell carcinoma in 9 and head and neck cancer in 9. The dose-escalation cohort was about 87% male with a mean age of about 60 years, ranging from roughly 20 to 85. Prior anti-PD-1, anti-PD-L1 or anti-CTLA-4 therapy was permitted, and 40% of dose-escalation patients had received checkpoint inhibitors. Three dose-escalation patients achieved partial responses, one with hepatocellular carcinoma and two with cutaneous melanoma. The point of sequencing TCRbeta in the periphery was to test whether ivuxolimab changed TCR sequence diversity and drove clonal T-cell expansion. The monotherapy dose-escalation portion (N ≈ 56 patients) of the phase I ivuxolimab trial is reported in the paper. Broad study findings and their caveats: At doses of 0.1 to 3.0 mg/kg, clonal expansion of both CD4+ and CD8+ blood T cells was observed from baseline to week 6. Partial responders in the 0.1-3.0 mg/kg groups had among the lowest normalized peripheral clonal expansion, especially among CD8+ T cells. Low levels of normalized T-cell clonal expansion were also seen in some patients who did not respond. Which antigens the clonally expanded peripheral T cells were specific for was not determined. After ivuxolimab, CD8+ T cells had more expanded clones than CD4+ T cells on average.

V has 6 bases trimmed and J has 5 bases trimmed; junction bases matching no gene number 24. The CDR3 measures 19 amino acids from cysteine to phenylalanine. Left in the record is the CDR3 DNA by itself, 57 bases read in frame from the first base. From the germline V gene, CDR1 is SGHTA and CDR2 is FQGNSA. On this clone: The antigen it binds to is not known. Within one base of it there is no much larger clone, and no base qualities were kept.

For sequencing of the TCRbeta CDR3 region, genomic DNA was extracted from the sorted cells. The immunoSEQ Assay was used for sequencing of TCRbeta CDR3 regions. In its TCRdb copy, this immuneACCESS table keeps in-frame sequences only and misses some clones. Where compared with another copy, unresolved V genes explain less than half of these, and the others have no known cause. This sample holds about 73,000 clones; about nine tenths were observed only once. The ten largest clones add up to less than 0.6% of the sample. The trial excluded patients who had a history of autoimmune disease or were on systemic immunosuppression. In every dose cohort, peripheral blood was drawn for TCR sequencing at baseline, cycle 4 day 1, and cycle 7 day 1. Samples came from an open-label, multicenter, first-in-human phase I dose-escalation trial of ivuxolimab. Adults with locally advanced or metastatic head and neck squamous cell, hepatocellular, melanoma or renal cell carcinoma were enrolled in the trial. Before TCR sequencing, CD4+ T cells and CD8+ T cells were sorted from peripheral blood as separate populations.

The rearranged chain carries TRBV7-2 and TRBJ2-7, and 8 junction bases match TRBD2. This clonotype was sampled from an adult with an advanced solid tumor such as melanoma, head and neck, liver or kidney cancer. The sequencing here drew on CD4+ or CD8+ T cells sorted from blood, taken in a trial of the OX40 agonist ivuxolimab. In nucleotides, the sequence is TGTGCCAGCAGGTTATCAGGGTCAGACCCCGGGAGGGCCCGGAACGAGCAGTACTTC. Protein translation: CASRLSGSDPGRARNEQYF.